This T cell receptor beta chain emerged from a study of cytomegalovirus exposure and HLA in healthy donors. Study conclusions and caveats: An analysis that was carried out later associated 15,000 to 20,000 TCR beta sequences with HLA alleles at 0.05 false discovery rate. A list of 150 to 200 TCR beta chains associated with cytomegalovirus was given.

The PCR was carried out with 60 Vbeta primers and 13 Jbeta primers. TCRdb keeps only in-frame clones here, not all; method: immunoSEQ multiplex PCR. The table shows 100,000 or so clones, with approximately 85% occurring only once. Germline lookup yields CDR1 MDHEN and CDR2 SYDVKM. The CDR3 loop spans 14 amino acids. Unmatched junction bases numbered 7, after V lost 4 bases and J lost 6 bases. A note on this clone: Its antigen remains unidentified.

The V call is TRBV28, the J call TRBJ1-1, with TRBD1 matching 8 bases. The sample taken for sequencing was PBMCs. The source is a man younger than 45 in good health and CMV-seronegative. The CDR3 coding sequence is TGTGCCAGCAGTTCCCCGGGACAGGCTTCTGAAGCTTTCTTT. Translation: CASSSPGQASEAFF.